The entry that follows covers one T cell receptor (beta chain) sequence. 60 Vbeta and 13 Jbeta primers were used in PCR. Generated by immunoSEQ multiplex PCR, the TCRdb table keeps only in-frame clones and is missing some. The sample records about 190,000 clones, approximately 79% being singletons. This CDR3 has 15 amino acids. CDR1 and CDR2 (germline): SGHRS, YFSETQ. Between the trimmed V and J ends, which lost 0 bases and 2 bases, there was a span of 11 bases. These data originate in a study of cytomegalovirus exposure and HLA in healthy donors. Material: PBMCs. The clonotype originates from a man aged 35-49 years in good health and CMV-seropositive. This sequence joins TRBV5-1 and TRBJ2-5; D is undetermined. The CDR3 is CASSLETLPQETQYF. The CDR3 bases are TGCGCCAGCAGCTTGGAAACCCTACCTCAAGAGACCCAGTACTTC.